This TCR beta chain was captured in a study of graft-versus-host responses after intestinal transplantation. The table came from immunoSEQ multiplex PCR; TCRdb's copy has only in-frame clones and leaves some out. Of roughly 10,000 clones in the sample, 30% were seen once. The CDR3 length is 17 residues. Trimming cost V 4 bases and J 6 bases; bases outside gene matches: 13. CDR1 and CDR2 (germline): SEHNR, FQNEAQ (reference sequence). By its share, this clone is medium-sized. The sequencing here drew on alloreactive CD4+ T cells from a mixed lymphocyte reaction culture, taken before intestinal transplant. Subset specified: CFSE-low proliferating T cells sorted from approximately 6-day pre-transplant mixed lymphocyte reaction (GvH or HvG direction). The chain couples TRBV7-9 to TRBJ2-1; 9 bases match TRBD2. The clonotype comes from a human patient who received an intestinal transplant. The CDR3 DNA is TGTGCCAGCAGCTCGAGCGGGAGGCCGTCTGGTGGCAATGAGCAGTTCTTC. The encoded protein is CASSSSGRPSGGNEQFF.